Listed below are T cell receptor beta chains from one sample, sequenced in a study of OX40 agonist ivuxolimab in advanced cancers. The assay was immunoSEQ multiplex PCR, and TCRdb's table has in-frame clones only and misses some. The table records roughly 80,000 clones, 80% to 95% of them present only once. The sequencing used CD4+ or CD8+ T cells sorted from blood, collected in a trial of the OX40 agonist ivuxolimab. These TCRs come from an adult with an advanced solid tumor such as melanoma, head and neck, liver or kidney cancer. The CDR3 runs from the conserved cysteine through the conserved F or W. D genes are given only for firm matches.

V	J	D	CDR3	DNA
TRBV7-9	TRBJ2-3	-	CASSLESADTQYF	TGTGCCAGCAGCTTAGAGTCGGCAGATACGCAGTATTTT
TRBV29-1	TRBJ2-5	TRBD2	CSVQALTGPGGEETQYF	TGCAGCGTTCAGGCACTCACAGGGCCCGGGGGGGAGGAGACCCAGTACTTC
TRBV19	TRBJ2-2	TRBD1	CASSVQQGALGGELFF	TGTGCCAGTAGTGTCCAACAGGGGGCGCTTGGCGGGGAGCTGTTTTTT
TRBV5-4	TRBJ2-3	-	CASSLAGGGRTDTQYF	TGTGCCAGCAGCTTGGCCGGAGGGGGGCGCACAGATACGCAGTATTTT
TRBV6-4	TRBJ1-5	-	CASSESWGNQPQHF	TGTGCCAGCAGTGAGTCGTGGGGGAATCAGCCCCAGCATTTT
TRBV9	TRBJ2-1	TRBD2	CASSVVGEGYNEQFF	TGTGCCAGCAGCGTAGTGGGGGAGGGATACAATGAGCAGTTCTTC
TRBV5-1	TRBJ2-5	-	CASSLAGGTQTQYF	TGCGCCAGCAGCTTGGCGGGGGGCACGCAGACCCAGTACTTC
TRBV4-2	TRBJ2-2	TRBD2	CASSRGTSGGAHGELFF	TGTGCCAGCAGCCGCGGGACTAGCGGGGGGGCCCACGGGGAGCTGTTTTTT
TRBV27	TRBJ2-6	TRBD2	CASSLIAGASGANVLTF	TGTGCCAGCAGTTTAATAGCGGGAGCCTCTGGGGCCAACGTCCTGACTTTC
TRBV7-2	TRBJ2-3	TRBD2	CASSLTSGRTGDTQYF	TGTGCCAGCAGCTTGACTAGCGGGAGGACGGGAGATACGCAGTATTTT
TRBV9	TRBJ2-3	-	CASSSGGQVTDTQYF	TGTGCCAGCAGCTCAGGCGGGCAGGTCACAGATACGCAGTATTTT
TRBV10-3	TRBJ2-3	TRBD2	CAISPGSGVTDTQYF	TGTGCCATCAGTCCAGGTAGCGGGGTGACAGATACGCAGTATTTT
TRBV5-1	TRBJ2-1	-	CASSLVGNNEQFF	TGCGCCAGCAGCTTGGTGGGAAACAATGAGCAGTTCTTC
TRBV12-5	TRBJ2-3	TRBD2	CASGSTGTSGGRDTQYF	TGTGCTAGTGGTTCGACCGGGACTAGCGGGGGAAGAGATACGCAGTATTTT
TRBV9	TRBJ2-1	-	CASSVEARDNEQFF	TGTGCCAGCAGCGTAGAGGCCAGAGACAATGAGCAGTTCTTC